This T cell receptor (beta chain) was retrieved from a study of T cell responses to AZD1222 COVID-19 vaccine. At the level of the study: The analysis combined second doses at about 4 or about 12 weeks.

As regards this clone: Its antigen remains unknown.

The CDR3 consists of 19 residues. Deletions cut 2 bases from V and 0 bases from J, with 20 bases between. Germline V gives CDR1 MDHEN, CDR2 SYDVKM. Study-wide results and caveats: Donors, mostly white British, included more females; clonal diversity was possibly underestimated. Compared with day 0, the breadth and depth of the Spike-specific TCR repertoire rose significantly after two doses of AZD1222. Among AZD1222 vaccinees, only 5 to 7 were seropositive at baseline.

The data were produced by immunoSEQ multiplex PCR, yet TCRdb's version contains in-frame clones alone and is incomplete. Of about 140,000 clones detected, 80% to 90% appear once; the ten largest clones hold more than 2.5%. Here the sequenced sample was peripheral blood, taken on day 0 of AZD1222 vaccination. The sequence came from an adult in good health. The chain links TRBV28 to TRBJ1-3; weak D call: TRBD1 (6 bases). The CDR3 spells CASSLIGGAAWTSGNTIYF. CDR3 coding DNA: TGTGCCAGCAGTTTAATAGGGGGGGCCGCGTGGACCTCTGGAAACACCATATATTTT.